Below are 7 T cell receptor beta chains sequenced from a single sample in a study of beta chain features in type 1 diabetes. What was sequenced were expressed TCRB transcripts, since all of the isolated RNA had been reverse transcribed. Using immunoSEQ multiplex PCR, the repertoire was profiled, and TCRdb retains in-frame clones only, with some absent. This repertoire shows 680,000 or so clones, roughly 13% found once; its top ten account for less than 0.025%. No antigens are known for them. Study-wide results and caveats: Significant though moderate, a shortening of TCRB CDR3s appeared in all four CD4+ subsets of Type 1 diabetes patients.

The specimen was naive CD4+ T cells from blood. These receptors were obtained from a man aged 18 to 29 with type 1 diabetes.

This rearrangement joins TRBV5-6 to TRBJ2-7; 7 bases agree with TRBD1. Germline trimming cut 6 bases from V and 4 bases from J; bases unmatched to any gene: 16. The CDR3 length is 16 residues. CDR1 is SGHDT and CDR2 is YYEEEE in the germline V gene. In DNA, the CDR3 is TGTGCCAGCACCTACTATGGACAGGTTAACTCTTACGAGCAGTACTTC. It encodes CASTYYGQVNSYEQYF.

This clone was observed a handful of times. The chain uses TRBV6-4 and TRBJ1-4; 8 positions match TRBD1. This CDR3 region has 17 residues. With 4 bases clipped from V and 3 bases from J, the junction kept 10 bases outside the gene matches. The germline gives CDR1 MRHNA, CDR2 SNTAGT. The CDR3 nucleotides read TGTGCCAGCAGTGGCCTGAACCAGGGACAGGCTAATGAAAAACTGTTTTTT. Its translation is CASSGLNQGQANEKLFF.

This clone was detected only a few times. The chain recombines TRBV29-1 with TRBJ1-2, with 8 bases fitting TRBD1. With V trimmed by 7 bases and J by 8 bases, 12 bases remained unmatched. The CDR3 runs 13 residues. Germline lookup yields CDR1 SQVTM and CDR2 ANQGSEA. The CDR3 DNA reads as TGCAGCGACAATAGACAGGGGAACGGAGGCTACACCTTC. Its protein product is CSDNRQGNGGYTF.

The table lists this clone with a few counts. This chain links TRBV15 with TRBJ1-2; D uncertain. Germline V gives CDR1 LNHNV, CDR2 YYDKDF (reference sequence). Deletions cut 5 bases from V and 8 bases from J, with 15 bases between. CDR3 size: 13 residues. Here the CDR3 reads CATSPWDEEGYTF. CDR3 DNA sequence: TGTGCCACCAGCCCCTGGGATGAAGAGGGCTACACCTTC.

This clone turned up a few times. Other nucleotide sequences from this sample produce the same CDR3. This rearrangement joins TRBV9 to TRBJ1-1; D unresolved. Germline CDR1 is SGDLS and CDR2 is YYNGEE. V shed 0 bases and J shed 1 base, with 10 bases lying between them. CDR3 length: 15 amino acids. CDR3 nucleotides: TGTGCCAGCAGCGTAGCCGGCACACAGAACACTGAAGCTTTCTTT. This gives the protein CASSVAGTQNTEAFF.

The rearrangement joins TRBV4-1 to TRBJ1-2, with 8 bases matching TRBD1. Germline CDR1 is MGHRA and CDR2 is YSYEKL. The CDR3 totals 13 residues. Losses at the gene ends were 4 bases for V and 4 bases for J; bases not matched to a gene: 2. The CDR3, as DNA: TGCGCCAGCAGCCGCGACAGGGGCTATGGCTACACCTTC. This translates into CASSRDRGYGYTF.

This clone has a handful of counts. This rearrangement joins TRBV7-2 to TRBJ2-3; 7 bases align to TRBD1. Germline CDR1 and CDR2: SGHTA and FQGNSA. This CDR3 is built from 17 residues. Unmatched junction bases numbered 9, after V lost 0 bases and J lost 3 bases. CDR3 bases: TGTGCCAGCAGCTTAGCGGCGACAGGGTGGGGGACAGATACGCAGTATTTT. Its protein is CASSLAATGWGTDTQYF.